Following are 10 T cell receptor beta chains from one sample sequenced in a study of cytomegalovirus exposure and HLA in healthy donors. The PCR ran on 60 Vbeta and 13 Jbeta primers. The table came from immunoSEQ multiplex PCR; TCRdb's copy has only in-frame clones and leaves some out. The sample shows 200,000 to 250,000 clones, 70% to 90% of them seen only once. The sample was PBMCs. The receptors were gathered from a woman aged 55-75 years in good health and CMV-seropositive.

The chain employs TRBV9 and TRBJ1-1; no firm D call. Germline CDR1 reads SGDLS; CDR2 reads YYNGEE. V was trimmed by 0 bases and J by 0 bases, leaving 3 bases between them. The length of the CDR3 is 13 residues. CDR3 sequence reads: CASSVAMNTEAFF. The DNA of the CDR3 is TGTGCCAGCAGCGTAGCAATGAACACTGAAGCTTTCTTT.

There are a few counts of this clone. The chain is built from TRBV7-9 and TRBJ2-7; TRBD2 matches 12 bases. Trimming at V came to 6 bases and at J to 2 bases, leaving 11 bases not matched to a gene. This CDR3 has 17 residues. Per the germline V gene, CDR1 is SEHNR and CDR2 is FQNEAQ (reference sequence). The CDR3 nucleotides are TGTGCCAGCAGACCGACCCCGACTAGCGGGAGAACCTACGAGCAGTACTTC. Residues: CASRPTPTSGRTYEQYF.

The CDR3 loop is CASSKRTGITYEQYF. CDR3 in DNA: TGTGCCAGCAGCAAAAGGACAGGGATAACCTACGAGCAGTACTTC. The V call is TRBV5-6, the J call TRBJ2-7, with 8 bases that match TRBD1. Germline V gene sequence: CDR1 SGHDT, CDR2 YYEEEE. The CDR3 loop spans 15 amino acids. Unmatched junction bases numbered 8, after V lost 4 bases and J lost 2 bases. Based on the CDR3 plus reference TRBV5-6 and TRBJ2-7, the full variable domain is DAGVTQSPTHLIKTRGQQVTLRCSPKSGHDTVSWYQQALGQGPQFIFQYYEEEERQRGNFPDRFSGHQFPNYSSELNVNALLLGDSALYLCASSKRTGITYEQYFGPGTRLTVT.

The chain combines TRBV29-1 with TRBJ1-2; no reliable D call. V gave up 4 bases and J gave up 4 bases, with 7 bases separating them. Germline V lookup: CDR1 SQVTM, CDR2 ANQGSEA. The CDR3 totals 11 residues. CDR3 nucleotide sequence: TGCAGCGTTGCGGCGGTCTATGGCTACACCTTC. This translates into CSVAAVYGYTF.

The chain uses TRBV11-1 and TRBJ1-1; a possible D gene is TRBD1 (5 bases). CDR3 length: 13 residues. Trimming shortened V by 1 base and J by 10 bases, and 13 bases separated the two germline ends. CDR1 is SGHAT and CDR2 is FQDESV in the germline V gene (reference sequence). The CDR3 nucleotides are TGTGCCAGCAGCTTAGAAGTGGCGGGGGGAGCTTTCTTT. Translation gives CASSLEVAGGAFF.

About this clone: One end of the junction varies from germline; a read error may be responsible. The V call is TRBV5-4, the J call TRBJ2-2, with a weak D call TRBD2 (7 bases). The CDR3 totals 17 residues. Per the germline V gene, CDR1 is SGHNT and CDR2 is YYREEE (reference sequence). Here the CDR3 DNA reads TGTGCCAGCAGCCCCCCGACTAGCTGGAGGGGGACCGGGGAGCTGTCTTTT. It yields the protein CASSPPTSWRGTGELSF.

This clone was detected a few times. At the DNA level, this CDR3 is encoded by other sequences in the same sample as well. The chain uses TRBV15 and TRBJ2-5; D perhaps matches TRBD1 (6 bases). Trimming took 0 bases from V and 5 from J, leaving 7 bases between them. The V gene's germline CDR1 is LNHNV and CDR2 YYDKDF (reference sequence). This CDR3 is 13 amino acids long. CDR3 amino acids: CATSRDRGETQYF. In DNA, the CDR3 is TGTGCCACCAGCAGAGATAGGGGGGAGACCCAGTACTTC.

On this clone itself: Other DNA sequences in the same sample also yield this CDR3. The chain's CDR3 is CASSEGGGGQPQHF. CDR3 nucleotides: TGTGCCAGCAGTGAAGGGGGGGGCGGGCAGCCCCAGCATTTT. V and J are TRBV6-1 and TRBJ1-5, with D possibly TRBD1 on 6 matching bases. V shed 1 base and J shed 7 bases, with 11 bases lying between them. This CDR3 has 14 residues. Germline-derived CDR1 and CDR2 are MNHNS and SASEGT.

The chain joins TRBV12-2 to TRBJ1-3; the table gives TRBD1 as D, unverified against the DNA. TRBV12-2 is recorded as a pseudogene. The CDR3 sequence is 16 residues long. The CDR3 DNA is TGTGCAAGTCGCCCCAGGGACAGTAGCTCTGGAAACACCATATATTTT. Amino acids: CASRPRDSSSGNTIYF.

CDR3 sequence reads: CASSLPASGRTLPNNEQFF. CDR3 DNA: TGTGCCAGCAGCTTGCCGGCTAGCGGGAGGACACTACCCAACAATGAGCAGTTCTTC. The rearrangement uses TRBV5-8 and TRBJ2-1; TRBD2 matches at 11 bases. The CDR3 consists of 19 residues. From germline, CDR1 is SGHTS and CDR2 YDEGEE. V shed 1 base, J shed 5 bases, and the junction held 14 bases outside the gene matches.